This TCR beta chain is from a study of response to subunit inactivated influenza vaccine. One entry per CDR3 protein, called by TCRdb with MiXCR from the RT-PCR reads. The repertoire holds a few hundred thousand distinct CDR3 sequences, with roughly 12% as singletons. This CDR3 contains 13 residues. The V and J ends lost 2 bases and 4 bases respectively, with 8 bases between them. Germline V lookup: CDR1 MNHEY, CDR2 SVGAGI. This sample also appeared in a second study, on T cells expressing NK-cell markers. That work adds: cDNA encoding TCR beta was synthesized via 5'RACE template switching incorporating UMIs. Beta-chain profiling covered CD3+CD56+NKG2C+, CD3+CD56+NKG2C- and CD3+CD56-NKG2C+ sorted subsets. The dominant NKG2C+ clonotypes represented about 1.0-8% of CD8+ T cells in six donors. The study found these clonotypes also leading the CD3+CD56-NKG2C+ fraction in a handful of donors. Certain NKG2C+ T cell clones were expanded, and their HCMV specificity remained unclear.

The TCR was taken from a man aged 45-65 years who received an inactivated influenza vaccine. This rearrangement joins TRBV6-5 to TRBJ2-5; D perhaps matches TRBD1 (6 bases). The source was PBMCs from blood, collected on the day of vaccination. In DNA, the CDR3 is TGTGCCAGCAGTTACCCAGGGGTAGAGACCCAGTACTTC. Residues: CASSYPGVETQYF.